The 22 T cell receptor beta chains presented below share a single source sample, sequenced in a study of Ad26.COV2.S vaccination and SARS-CoV-2 variants. Sequencing used immunoSEQ multiplex PCR; TCRdb keeps in-frame clones, though not all of them. The table lists 350,000 to 500,000 clones, around 91% of them singletons. The treatment is: 15 to 20 received Ad26.COV2.S at low or high dose, single or two shots; 5 received placebo; per-sample allocation not given. Sampling occurred on day 63 after the first vaccine or placebo injection. The starting material was peripheral blood, obtained in a trial of Ad26.COV2.S vaccine versus placebo. Receptors originate from a person between 18 and 59 years old who received the Ad26.COV2.S COVID-19 vaccine or a placebo.

The J gene is TRBJ2-7, the V gene TRBV19; 8 bases agree with TRBD2. The junction had 11 bases not matched to a gene; V was cut back by 10 bases and J by 0 bases. The CDR3 has 15 residues. The germline V gene encodes CDR1 LNHDA and CDR2 SQIVND (reference sequence). This CDR3 is CATPRGSGNSYEQYF. In DNA, the CDR3 is TGTGCCACCCCCCGGGGTAGCGGGAACTCCTACGAGCAGTACTTC.

The rearrangement links TRBV15 to TRBJ1-4; 11 bases align to TRBD1. Unmatched junction bases numbered 3, after V lost 4 bases and J lost 5 bases. Germline CDR1 and CDR2: LNHNV and YYDKDF (reference sequence). The CDR3 runs to 15 residues. The chain's CDR3 is CATSNRDRGNEKLFF. The CDR3 DNA is TGTGCCACCAGCAACCGGGACAGGGGGAATGAAAAACTGTTTTTT.

This chain uses TRBV5-1 with TRBJ1-2; the D is unclear. The germline V gene has CDR1 SGHRS and CDR2 YFSETQ. Trimming stripped 1 base from V and 0 bases from J, with 7 bases between. This CDR3 region has 14 residues. Here the CDR3 reads CASSLHGTNYGYTF. In nucleotides, the CDR3 is TGCGCCAGCAGCTTGCACGGAACTAACTATGGCTACACCTTC. Filled out from reference TRBV5-1 and TRBJ1-2, the complete variable domain reads KAGVTQTPRYLIKTRGQQVTLSCSPISGHRSVSWYQQTPGQGLQFLFEYFSETQRNKGNFPGRFSGRQFSNSRSEMNVSTLELGDSALYLCASSLHGTNYGYTFGSGTRLTVV.

This chain joins TRBV6-2 or TRBV6-3 and TRBJ1-1; the D gene is possibly TRBD1 (6 bases). V lost 6 bases and J 8 bases, leaving 13 bases between the germline ends. This CDR3 comprises 12 residues. Germline lookup yields CDR1 MNHEY and CDR2 SVGEGT. The CDR3 DNA is TGTGCCAGCAGCCGCGGGACACCCGAAGCTTTCTTT. Translating it yields CASSRGTPEAFF.

The rearrangement uses TRBV5-8 and TRBJ2-1; 9 bases fit TRBD2. With 0 bases clipped from V and 3 bases from J, the junction kept 4 bases outside the gene matches. Germline CDR1 SGHTS, CDR2 YDEGEE. The CDR3 has 16 amino acids. The DNA of the CDR3 is TGTGCCAGCAGCTTGGGGGCTAGCGGGAACTACAATGAGCAGTTCTTC. This gives the protein CASSLGASGNYNEQFF.

This chain's CDR3 is CASRNTGEETQYF. The DNA of the CDR3 is TGTGCCAGCAGAAATACAGGGGAAGAGACCCAGTACTTC. J is TRBJ2-5 and V is TRBV2; 7 bases agree with TRBD1. The CDR3 loop spans 13 amino acids. Germline CDR1 and CDR2: SNHLY and FYNNEI. V lost 6 bases and J lost 3; bases outside the gene matches: 4. Together with reference TRBV2 and TRBJ2-5, the CDR3 gives the full variable domain: EPEVTQTPSHQVTQMGQEVILRCVPISNHLYFYWYRQILGQKVEFLVSFYNNEISEKSEIFDDQFSVERPDGSNFTLKIRSTKLEDSAMYFCASRNTGEETQYFGPGTRLLVL.

The CDR3 sequence is CASTEREIGGELFF. The CDR3 nucleotides are TGTGCCAGTACCGAGCGGGAGATCGGCGGGGAGCTGTTTTTT. The V gene is TRBV9, the J gene TRBJ2-2; TRBD2 aligns across 8 bases. J gave up 7 bases and V 8 bases, and 10 bases lay outside the gene matches. This CDR3 region has 14 residues. Per germline, CDR1 SGDLS and CDR2 YYNGEE.

The chain combines TRBV11-3 with TRBJ2-1; 11 bases map to TRBD2. The CDR3 is made up of 17 amino acids. The V gene's germline CDR1 is SGHNT and CDR2 YENEEA. V lost 2 bases to trimming and J lost 1 base; unmatched junction nucleotides: 4. As DNA, the CDR3 is TGTGCCAGCAGCTTACAACTAGCGGGGGCATCCTACAATGAGCAGTTCTTC. It translates to CASSLQLAGASYNEQFF.

The chain has TRBV7-9 and TRBJ1-3, with TRBD1 matching 8 bases. This CDR3 is built from 16 residues. Germline CDR1 reads SEHNR; CDR2 reads FQNEAQ (reference sequence). V gave up 4 bases and J gave up 2 bases; unmatched junction bases: 7. The CDR3 spells CASSSTSRGPGNTIYF. DNA of the CDR3: TGTGCCAGCAGCTCAACTTCCAGGGGGCCTGGAAACACCATATATTTT.

This clone was detected a few times. The chain employs TRBV19 and TRBJ2-2, with D tentatively TRBD2 (6 bases). Germline-derived CDR1 and CDR2 are LNHDA and SQIVND (reference sequence). V gave up 7 bases and J gave up 6 bases, with 12 bases separating them. CDR3 length equals 13 residues. The DNA of the CDR3 is TGTGCCAGTACTGGGAGGTACGCCGGGGAGCTGTTTTTT. This codes for CASTGRYAGELFF.

This clone has just one count. This chain links TRBV28 with TRBJ2-3; 9 bases match TRBD1. The CDR3 has 14 amino acids. The V and J ends lost 4 bases and 3 bases, in that order; junction bases with no gene match: 2. Germline V gene lookup returns CDR1 MDHEN and CDR2 SYDVKM. The CDR3 coding sequence is TGTGCCAGCAGTTGGGACAGGGCAACAGATACGCAGTATTTT. It encodes CASSWDRATDTQYF.

The chain couples TRBV5-6 to TRBJ1-3; 8 bases agree with TRBD1. J was trimmed by 11 bases and V by 0 bases; bases with no gene match: 10. Germline V gives CDR1 SGHDT, CDR2 YYEEEE. This CDR3 region has 15 residues. CDR3 loop: CASSLGAGGGRSIYF. The CDR3 region has the DNA TGTGCCAGCAGCTTGGGGGCAGGGGGCGGCCGCTCCATATATTTT.

This clone was counted a few times. This rearrangement joins TRBV7-9 to TRBJ1-6; D unresolved. The V gene's germline CDR1 is SEHNR and CDR2 FQNEAQ (reference sequence). The CDR3 loop spans 15 amino acids. Trimming cost V 4 bases and J 4 bases, with 11 bases left between them. The CDR3 DNA follows: TGTGCCAGCAGCTCCCATAATTCGTATAATTCACCCCTCCACTTT. Encoded protein: CASSSHNSYNSPLHF. Looking up the rest from reference TRBV7-9 and TRBJ1-6 gives the full variable domain: DTGVSQNPRHKITKRGQNVTFRCDPISEHNRLYWYRQTLGQGPEFLTYFQNEAQLEKSRLLSDRFSAERPKGSFSTLEIQRTEQGDSAMYLCASSSHNSYNSPLHFGNGTRLTVT.

The chain has TRBV11-2 and TRBJ2-7; 10 nucleotides line up with TRBD2. The germline V gene encodes CDR1 SGHAT and CDR2 FQNNGV. This CDR3 contains 16 residues. The junction had 16 bases not matched to a gene; V was cut back by 5 bases and J by 9 bases. The CDR3 spells CASSRLQTGTSAVQYF. The CDR3 nucleotides read TGTGCCAGCAGCCGGCTTCAAACCGGGACTAGCGCCGTGCAGTACTTC.

This sequence joins TRBV6-2 or TRBV6-3 and TRBJ2-5; D might be TRBD1 (6 bases). Germline V gene sequence: CDR1 MNHEY, CDR2 SVGEGT. V was pared by 5 bases and J by 6 bases, with 16 bases between. This CDR3 region has 14 residues. The CDR3 sequence: CASSPDRSGQTQYF. The CDR3, as DNA: TGTGCCAGCAGTCCGGACAGATCAGGGCAGACCCAGTACTTC.

A remark on this clone: One end of the junction varies from germline; a read error may be responsible. The chain has TRBV14 and TRBJ1-5, with a tentative D call TRBD1 (5 bases). The germline gives CDR1 SGHDN, CDR2 FVKESK. The CDR3 totals 9 residues. This CDR3 is CASPLRGDF. The CDR3 DNA sequence: TGTGCCAGCCCCCTGAGGGGAGATTTT.

This sequence joins TRBV7-8 and TRBJ2-7; TRBD2 matches 7 bases. The CDR3 has 17 residues. V lost 1 base to trimming and J lost 2 bases; unmatched junction nucleotides: 11. The germline gives CDR1 SGHVS, CDR2 FQNEAQ. CDR3 residues: CASSLGSGSGYTYEQYF. DNA for the CDR3: TGTGCCAGCAGCTTAGGATCTGGTAGCGGGTATACCTACGAGCAGTACTTC.

V gene TRBV28 combines with J gene TRBJ2-1, with 8 bases fitting TRBD1. J lost 0 bases, V lost 6 bases, and 4 bases had no gene match. The CDR3 loop spans 15 amino acids. CDR1 MDHEN and CDR2 SYDVKM come from the germline V gene. The CDR3 reads CASRGQGSSYNEQFF. The CDR3, as DNA: TGTGCCAGCAGAGGACAGGGTAGCTCCTACAATGAGCAGTTCTTC. The full variable domain, rest sourced from reference TRBV28 and TRBJ2-1, is DVKVTQSSRYLVKRTGEKVFLECVQDMDHENMFWYRQDPGLGLRLIYFSYDVKMKEKGDIPEGYSVSREKKERFSLILESASTNQTSMYLCASRGQGSSYNEQFFGPGTRLTVL.

As to this clone: The identical CDR3 is also encoded by other nucleotide sequences in the sample. The V call is TRBV5-1, the J call TRBJ2-5; tentatively, D is TRBD1 (5 bases). Germline CDR1 and CDR2: SGHRS and YFSETQ. Trimming removed 0 bases from V and 5 bases from J, with 8 bases in between. The CDR3 contains 13 residues. In DNA form, the CDR3 reads TGCGCCAGCAGCTTGGACAGGCGGGAGACCCAGTACTTC. Translated: CASSLDRRETQYF.

The chain has TRBV15 and TRBJ2-1, with 13 bases lining up with TRBD2. CDR1 LNHNV and CDR2 YYDKDF come from the germline V gene (reference sequence). CDR3 length equals 18 residues. The J segment lost 6 bases and the V segment lost 0 bases, leaving 8 bases of the junction unmatched. The CDR3 DNA reads TGTGCCACCAGCAGAGATCTGCCGACTAGCGGGAGGTCCAATGAGCAGTTCTTC. The encoded protein is CATSRDLPTSGRSNEQFF.

The chain couples TRBV27 to TRBJ2-1; no clear D. In germline, CDR1 is MNHEY, CDR2 SMNVEV (reference sequence). This CDR3 is built from 17 residues. V was trimmed by 0 bases and J by 0 bases, leaving 12 bases between them. In nucleotides, the CDR3 is TGTGCCAGCAGTTTATCCCCTCAATTTAGCTCCTACAATGAGCAGTTCTTC. This encodes CASSLSPQFSSYNEQFF.

The rearrangement links TRBV7-9 to TRBJ2-5; no definite D call. This CDR3 comprises 12 residues. With 1 base removed from V and 7 bases from J, the gap between germline ends came to 7 bases. The germline CDR1 and CDR2 sequences are SEHNR and FQNEAQ (reference sequence). The CDR3 loop reads CASSLVTLTQYF. As DNA, the CDR3 is TGTGCCAGCAGCTTAGTAACTCTGACCCAGTACTTC.